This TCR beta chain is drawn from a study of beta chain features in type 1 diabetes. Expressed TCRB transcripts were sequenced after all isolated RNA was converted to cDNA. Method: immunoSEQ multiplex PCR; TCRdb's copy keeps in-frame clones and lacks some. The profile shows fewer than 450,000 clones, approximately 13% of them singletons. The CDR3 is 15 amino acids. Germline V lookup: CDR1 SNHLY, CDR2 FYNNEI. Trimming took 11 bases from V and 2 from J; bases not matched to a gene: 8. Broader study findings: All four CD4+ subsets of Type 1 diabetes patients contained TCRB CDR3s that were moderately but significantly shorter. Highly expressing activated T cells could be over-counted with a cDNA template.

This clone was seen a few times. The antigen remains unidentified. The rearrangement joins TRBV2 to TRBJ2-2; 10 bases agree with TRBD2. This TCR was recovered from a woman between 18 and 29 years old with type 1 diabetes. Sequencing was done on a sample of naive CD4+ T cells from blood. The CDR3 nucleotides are TGTGCCGGCCTAGCGGGAGCGCGCAACACCGGGGAGCTGTTTTTT. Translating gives CAGLAGARNTGELFF.